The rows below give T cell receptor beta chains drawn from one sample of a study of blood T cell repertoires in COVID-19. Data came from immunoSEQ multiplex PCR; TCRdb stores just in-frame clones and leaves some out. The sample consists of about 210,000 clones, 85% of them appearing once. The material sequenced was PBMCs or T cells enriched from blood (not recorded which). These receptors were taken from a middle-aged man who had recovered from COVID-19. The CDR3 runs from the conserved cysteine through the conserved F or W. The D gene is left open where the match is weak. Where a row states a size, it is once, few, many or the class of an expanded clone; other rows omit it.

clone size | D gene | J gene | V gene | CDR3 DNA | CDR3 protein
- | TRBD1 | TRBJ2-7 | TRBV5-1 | TGCGCCAGCAGCTTGGCCGCGGGACAGGGCACCTACGAGCAGTACTTC | CASSLAAGQGTYEQYF
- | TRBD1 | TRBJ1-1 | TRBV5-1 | TGCGCCAGCAGCTTGTCACGCGGGACAGGGGGGACTGAAGCTTTCTTT | CASSLSRGTGGTEAFF
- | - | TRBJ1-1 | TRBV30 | TGTGCCTGCAAAAGGGGGACGGCCAACACTGAAGCTTTCTTT | CACKRGTANTEAFF
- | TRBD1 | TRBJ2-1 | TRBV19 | TGTGCCAGTAGTATAAGTAAGGGACAGGGGGGAAATGAGCAGTTCTTC | CASSISKGQGGNEQFF
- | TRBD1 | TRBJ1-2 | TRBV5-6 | TGTGCCAGCAGCTCAGGGGACAGGCGAGGGGGCTACACCTTC | CASSSGDRRGGYTF
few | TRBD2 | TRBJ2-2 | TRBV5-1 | TGCGCCAGCAGCGCCGCGGGAGGGACCGGGGAGCTGTTTTTT | CASSAAGGTGELFF
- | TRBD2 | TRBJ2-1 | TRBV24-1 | TGTGCCACCAGTGATTTCAAGGGGACTAGCGTACACAATGAGCAGTTCTTC | CATSDFKGTSVHNEQFF
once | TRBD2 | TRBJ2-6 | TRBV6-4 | TGTGCCAGCAGTGACGGACTAGCGGGAGATTTCTCTGGGGCCAACGTCCTGACTTTC | CASSDGLAGDFSGANVLTF
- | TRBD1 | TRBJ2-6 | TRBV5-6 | TGTGCCACGCACGAAAAGGGACAGGCGAAATGGGGGGCCAACGTCCTGACTTTC | CATHEKGQAKWGANVLTF
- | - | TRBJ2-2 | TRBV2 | TGTGCCAGCAGTGTGCTCGCCGGGGTGCCCGGGGAGCTGTTTTTT | CASSVLAGVPGELFF
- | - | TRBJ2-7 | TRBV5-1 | TGCGCCAGCCGCCTGACTAGTTTGGGCGAGCAGTACTTC | CASRLTSLGEQYF
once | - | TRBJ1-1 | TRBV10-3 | TGTGCCATCAGTGAAGGCAGGGGGAACACTGAAGCTTTCTTT | CAISEGRGNTEAFF
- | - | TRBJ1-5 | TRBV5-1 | TGCGCCAGCAGCCTAGACAGAAATCAGCCCCAGCATTTT | CASSLDRNQPQHF
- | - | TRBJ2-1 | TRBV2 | TGTGCCAGCCGTCTAGGACTGAGCTCCTACAATGAGCAGTTCTTC | CASRLGLSSYNEQFF
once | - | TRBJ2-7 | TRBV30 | TGTGCCTGGAGTGTAATTTTCGGGAGTGGCTACGAGCAGTACTTC | CAWSVIFGSGYEQYF
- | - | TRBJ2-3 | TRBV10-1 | TGCGCCAGCAGTGAGTTTAGGGGCGCACGGGCGGATACGCAGTATTTT | CASSEFRGARADTQYF
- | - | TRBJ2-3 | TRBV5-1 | TGCGCCAGCAGTATAGATCGACCAGGGGATACGCAGTATTTT | CASSIDRPGDTQYF
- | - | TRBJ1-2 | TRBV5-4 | TGTGCCAGCAGCCCGATCCAGGGATATGGCTACACCTTC | CASSPIQGYGYTF
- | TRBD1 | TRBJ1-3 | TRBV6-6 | TGTGCCAGCAGTTTGACAGGGTCTGGAAACACCATATATTTT | CASSLTGSGNTIYF
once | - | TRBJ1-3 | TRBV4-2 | TGTGCCAGCAGCCAAGATAGGACAGAAAACTCTGGAAACACCATATATTTT | CASSQDRTENSGNTIYF